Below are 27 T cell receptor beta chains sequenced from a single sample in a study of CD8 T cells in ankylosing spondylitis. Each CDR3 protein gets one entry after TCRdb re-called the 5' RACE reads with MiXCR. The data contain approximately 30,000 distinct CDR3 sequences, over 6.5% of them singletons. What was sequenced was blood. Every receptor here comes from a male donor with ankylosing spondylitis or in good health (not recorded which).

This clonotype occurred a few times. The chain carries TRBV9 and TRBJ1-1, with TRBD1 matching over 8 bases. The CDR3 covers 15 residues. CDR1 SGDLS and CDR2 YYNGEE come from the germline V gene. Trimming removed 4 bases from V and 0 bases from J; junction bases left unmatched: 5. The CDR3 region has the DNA TGTGCCAGCAGCCCAGGACAGGGTCTGAACACTGAAGCTTTCTTT. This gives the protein CASSPGQGLNTEAFF.

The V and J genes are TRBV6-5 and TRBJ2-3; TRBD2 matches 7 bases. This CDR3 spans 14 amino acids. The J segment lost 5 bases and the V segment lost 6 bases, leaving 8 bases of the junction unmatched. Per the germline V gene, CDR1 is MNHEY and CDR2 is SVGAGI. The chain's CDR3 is CASSRGGRGDTQYF. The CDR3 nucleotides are TGTGCCAGCAGCCGGGGAGGGCGCGGAGATACGCAGTATTTT.

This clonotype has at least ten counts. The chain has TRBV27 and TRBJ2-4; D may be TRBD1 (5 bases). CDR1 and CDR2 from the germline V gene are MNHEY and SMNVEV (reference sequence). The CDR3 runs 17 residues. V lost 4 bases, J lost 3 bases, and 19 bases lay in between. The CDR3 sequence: CASSSIGNDRNKNIQYF. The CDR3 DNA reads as TGTGCCAGCAGTTCAATTGGAAATGACAGAAACAAAAACATTCAGTACTTC.

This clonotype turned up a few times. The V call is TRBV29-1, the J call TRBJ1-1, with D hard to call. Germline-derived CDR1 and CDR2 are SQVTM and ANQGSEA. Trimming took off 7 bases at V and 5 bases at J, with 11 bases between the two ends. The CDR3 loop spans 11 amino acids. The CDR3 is CSGSTETEAFF. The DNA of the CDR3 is TGCAGCGGATCCACGGAGACTGAAGCTTTCTTT. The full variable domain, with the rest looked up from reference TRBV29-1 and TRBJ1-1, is SAVISQKPSRDICQRGTSLTIQCQVDSQVTMMFWYRQQPGQSLTLIATANQGSEATYESGFVIDKFPISRPNLTFSTLTVSNMSPEDSSIYLCSGSTETEAFFGQGTRLTVV.

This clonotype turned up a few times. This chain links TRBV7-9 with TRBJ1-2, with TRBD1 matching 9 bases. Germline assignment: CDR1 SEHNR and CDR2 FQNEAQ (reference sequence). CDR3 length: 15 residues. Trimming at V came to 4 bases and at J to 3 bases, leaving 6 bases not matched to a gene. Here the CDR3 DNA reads TGTGCCAGCAGCTCCGGGACAGGGCGTGACTATGGCTACACCTTC. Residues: CASSSGTGRDYGYTF.

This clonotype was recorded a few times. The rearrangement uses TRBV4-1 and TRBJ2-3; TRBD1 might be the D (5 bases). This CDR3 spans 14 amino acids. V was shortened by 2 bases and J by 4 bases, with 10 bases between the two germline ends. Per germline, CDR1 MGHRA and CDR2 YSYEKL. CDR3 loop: CASSQLAGPDTQYF. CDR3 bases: TGCGCCAGCAGCCAACTCGCAGGGCCAGATACGCAGTATTTT.

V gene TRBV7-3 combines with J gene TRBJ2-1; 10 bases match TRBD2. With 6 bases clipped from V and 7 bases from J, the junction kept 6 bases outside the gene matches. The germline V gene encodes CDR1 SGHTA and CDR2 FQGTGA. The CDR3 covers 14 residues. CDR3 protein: CASSSGRSGNEQFF. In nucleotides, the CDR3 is TGTGCCAGCAGTAGCGGGAGGAGTGGTAATGAGCAGTTCTTC.

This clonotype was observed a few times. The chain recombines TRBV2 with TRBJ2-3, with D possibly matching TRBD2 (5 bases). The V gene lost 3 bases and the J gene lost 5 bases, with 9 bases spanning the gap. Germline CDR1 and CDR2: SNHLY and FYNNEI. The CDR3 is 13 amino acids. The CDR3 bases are TGTGCCAGCAGTGATGTTCGGGGAGATACGCAGTATTTT. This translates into CASSDVRGDTQYF.

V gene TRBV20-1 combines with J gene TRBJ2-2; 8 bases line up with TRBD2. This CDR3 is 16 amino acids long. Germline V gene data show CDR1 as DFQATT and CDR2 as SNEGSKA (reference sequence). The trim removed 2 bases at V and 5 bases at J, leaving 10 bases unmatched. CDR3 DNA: TGCAGTGCTAGAAAGCCCGGGGGGGAGGGTACCGGGGAGCTGTTTTTT. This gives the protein CSARKPGGEGTGELFF.

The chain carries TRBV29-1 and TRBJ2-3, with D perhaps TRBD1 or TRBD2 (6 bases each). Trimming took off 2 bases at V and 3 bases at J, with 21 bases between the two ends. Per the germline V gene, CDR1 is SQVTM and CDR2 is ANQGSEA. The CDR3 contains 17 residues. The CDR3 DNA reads TGCAGCGTTGAATCCCACGGGGGCCAAGGGTTAACAGATACGCAGTATTTT. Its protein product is CSVESHGGQGLTDTQYF.

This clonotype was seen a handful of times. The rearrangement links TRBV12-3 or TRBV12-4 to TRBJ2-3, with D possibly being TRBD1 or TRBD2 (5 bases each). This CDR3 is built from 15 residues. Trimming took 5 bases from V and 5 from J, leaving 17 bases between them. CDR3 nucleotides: TGTGCCAGCAGTCCCGGGACGGCGAGGAGAGATACGCAGTATTTT. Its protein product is CASSPGTARRDTQYF.

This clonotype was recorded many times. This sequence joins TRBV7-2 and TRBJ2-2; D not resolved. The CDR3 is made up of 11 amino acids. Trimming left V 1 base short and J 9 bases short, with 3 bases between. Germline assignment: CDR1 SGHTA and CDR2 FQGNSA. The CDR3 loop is CASSLGWELFF. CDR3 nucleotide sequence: TGTGCCAGCAGCTTAGGCTGGGAGCTGTTTTTT.

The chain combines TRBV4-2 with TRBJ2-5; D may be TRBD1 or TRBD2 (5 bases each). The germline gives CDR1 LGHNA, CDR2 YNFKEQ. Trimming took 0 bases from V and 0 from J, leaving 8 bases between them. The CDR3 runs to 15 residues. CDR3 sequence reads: CASSQDGTDQETQYF. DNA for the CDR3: TGTGCCAGCAGCCAAGATGGGACGGACCAAGAGACCCAGTACTTC.

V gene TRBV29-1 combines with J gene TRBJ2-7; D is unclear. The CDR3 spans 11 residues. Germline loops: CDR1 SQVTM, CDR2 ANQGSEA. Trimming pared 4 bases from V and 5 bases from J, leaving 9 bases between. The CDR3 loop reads CSVAQGDEQYV. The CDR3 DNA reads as TGCAGCGTTGCTCAAGGAGACGAGCAGTACGTC.

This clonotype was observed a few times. The CDR3 region has the DNA TGTGCCAGCAGAGCGACGACTGGGAATGAGCAGTTCTTC. Translated, it gives CASRATTGNEQFF. The chain joins TRBV6-5 to TRBJ2-1; D remains unclear. Per germline, CDR1 MNHEY and CDR2 SVGAGI. The CDR3 has 13 residues. V lost 6 bases, J lost 7 bases, and 13 bases lay in between.

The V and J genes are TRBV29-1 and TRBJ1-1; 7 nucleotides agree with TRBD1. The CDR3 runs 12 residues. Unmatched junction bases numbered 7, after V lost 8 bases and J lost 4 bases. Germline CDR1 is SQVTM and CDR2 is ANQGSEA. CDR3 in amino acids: CSTITGATEAFF. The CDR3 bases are TGCAGCACCATAACAGGGGCCACTGAAGCTTTCTTT.

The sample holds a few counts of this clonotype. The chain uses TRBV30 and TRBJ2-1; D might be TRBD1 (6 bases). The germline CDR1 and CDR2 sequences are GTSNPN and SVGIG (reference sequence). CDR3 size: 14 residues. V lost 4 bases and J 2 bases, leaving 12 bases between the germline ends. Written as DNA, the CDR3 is TGTGCCTGGATTCACAGGGCCGCCTACAATGAGCAGTTCTTC. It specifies CAWIHRAAYNEQFF.

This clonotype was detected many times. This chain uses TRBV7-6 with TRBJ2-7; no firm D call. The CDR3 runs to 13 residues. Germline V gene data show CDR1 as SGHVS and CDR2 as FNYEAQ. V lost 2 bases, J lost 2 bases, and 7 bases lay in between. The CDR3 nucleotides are TGTGCCAGCAGCTTAAGTCCAGCCTACGAGCAGTACTTC. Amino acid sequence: CASSLSPAYEQYF.

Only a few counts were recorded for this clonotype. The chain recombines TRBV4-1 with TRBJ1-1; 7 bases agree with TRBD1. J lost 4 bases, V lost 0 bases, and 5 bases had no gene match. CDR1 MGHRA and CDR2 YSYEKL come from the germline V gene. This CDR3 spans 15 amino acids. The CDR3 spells CASSQEKNRGTEAFF. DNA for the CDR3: TGCGCCAGCAGCCAAGAGAAGAACAGGGGCACTGAAGCTTTCTTT.

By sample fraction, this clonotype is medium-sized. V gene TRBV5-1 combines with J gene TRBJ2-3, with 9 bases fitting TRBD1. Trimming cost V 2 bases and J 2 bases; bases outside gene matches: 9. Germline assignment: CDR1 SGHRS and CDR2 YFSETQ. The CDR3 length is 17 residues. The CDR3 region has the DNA TGCGCCAGCAGCTTCTGGATTTACAGGGGGCTCACAGATACGCAGTATTTT. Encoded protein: CASSFWIYRGLTDTQYF.

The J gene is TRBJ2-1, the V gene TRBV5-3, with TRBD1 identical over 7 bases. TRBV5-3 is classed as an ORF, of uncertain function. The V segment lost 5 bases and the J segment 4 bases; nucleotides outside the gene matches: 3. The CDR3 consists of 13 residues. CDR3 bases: TGTGCCAGAAGGGGCAGGGGGTACAATGAGCAGTTCTTC. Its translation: CARRGRGYNEQFF.

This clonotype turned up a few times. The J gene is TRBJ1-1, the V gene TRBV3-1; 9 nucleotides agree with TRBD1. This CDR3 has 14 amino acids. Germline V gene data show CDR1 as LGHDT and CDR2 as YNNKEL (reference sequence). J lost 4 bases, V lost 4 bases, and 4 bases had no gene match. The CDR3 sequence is CASSRRDRATEAFF. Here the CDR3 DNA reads TGTGCCAGCAGCCGCCGGGACAGGGCCACTGAAGCTTTCTTT.

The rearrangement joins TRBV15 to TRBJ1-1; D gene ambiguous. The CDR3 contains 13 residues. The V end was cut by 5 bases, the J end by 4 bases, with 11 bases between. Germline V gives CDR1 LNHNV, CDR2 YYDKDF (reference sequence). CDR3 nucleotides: TGTGCCACCAGCGGCCAATGGGGCACTGAAGCTTTCTTT. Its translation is CATSGQWGTEAFF.

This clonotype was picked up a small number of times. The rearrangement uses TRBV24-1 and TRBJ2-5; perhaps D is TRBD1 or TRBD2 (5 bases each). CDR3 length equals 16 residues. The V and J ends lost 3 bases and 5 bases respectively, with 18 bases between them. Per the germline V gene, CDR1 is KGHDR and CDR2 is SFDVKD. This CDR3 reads CATSDKGTDIRETQYF. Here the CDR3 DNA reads TGTGCCACCAGTGATAAAGGGACCGACATCCGGGAGACCCAGTACTTC.

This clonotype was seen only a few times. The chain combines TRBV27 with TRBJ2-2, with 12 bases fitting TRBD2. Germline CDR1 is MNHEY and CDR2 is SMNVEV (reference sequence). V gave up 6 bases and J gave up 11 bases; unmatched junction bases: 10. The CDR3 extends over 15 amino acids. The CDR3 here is CASRSLAGGPGELFF. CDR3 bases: TGTGCCAGCAGGTCTCTAGCGGGGGGGCCTGGCGAGCTGTTTTTT.

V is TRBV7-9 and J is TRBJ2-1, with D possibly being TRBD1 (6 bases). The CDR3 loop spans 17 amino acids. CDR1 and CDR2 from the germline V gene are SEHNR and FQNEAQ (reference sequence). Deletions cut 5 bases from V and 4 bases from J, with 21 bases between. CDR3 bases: TGTGCCAGCAGCGGTGATACAGGGCCGGAGTCTTACAATGAGCAGTTCTTC. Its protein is CASSGDTGPESYNEQFF. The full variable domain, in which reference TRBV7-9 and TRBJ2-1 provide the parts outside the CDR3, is DTGVSQNPRHKITKRGQNVTFRCDPISEHNRLYWYRQTLGQGPEFLTYFQNEAQLEKSRLLSDRFSAERPKGSFSTLEIQRTEQGDSAMYLCASSGDTGPESYNEQFFGPGTRLTVL.

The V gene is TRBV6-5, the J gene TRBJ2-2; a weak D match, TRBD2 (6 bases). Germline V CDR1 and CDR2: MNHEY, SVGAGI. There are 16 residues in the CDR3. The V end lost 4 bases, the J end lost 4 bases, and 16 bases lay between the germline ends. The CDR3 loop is CASSSRGKGGTGELFF. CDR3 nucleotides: TGTGCCAGCAGTTCCCGCGGGAAGGGAGGCACCGGGGAGCTGTTTTTT.